The 9 T cell receptor beta chains below were found in one sample sequenced in a study of neurological immune-mediated disorders. Time point denoted: technical triplicate 3. TCRdb called the 5' RACE reads again in MiXCR, with one record for every CDR3 protein. The data show about 44,000 distinct CDR3 sequences, with roughly a fifth seen just once and almost 4.5% held by the top ten. The sequenced sample consisted of PBMCs. The source of these receptors is a man in his fifties or sixties with HTLV-1-associated myelopathy (HAM/TSP).

This clonotype was detected ten times or more. The V gene is TRBV5-6, the J gene TRBJ2-7; 8 bases line up with TRBD2. CDR1 is SGHDT, CDR2 YYEEEE, per germline. The CDR3 length is 17 residues. The V segment lost 4 bases and the J segment 1 base; nucleotides outside the gene matches: 13. CDR3 bases: TGTGCCAGCAGCATTCCGGGTTCGGGACTAGGATCCTACGAGCAGTACTTC. It codes for CASSIPGSGLGSYEQYF.

This clonotype was counted many times. The chain joins TRBV18 to TRBJ2-3, with D possibly being TRBD2 (6 bases). Germline values: CDR1 KGHSH, CDR2 LQKENI. The CDR3 spans 17 residues. V gave up 3 bases and J gave up 0 bases, with 16 bases separating them. The CDR3 region is CASSPRADSGSTDTQYF. CDR3 sequence (DNA): TGTGCCAGCTCACCCCGAGCGGATAGCGGTAGCACAGATACGCAGTATTTT.

This clonotype was seen many times. The gene calls are TRBV24-1 and TRBJ2-7, with D tentatively TRBD1 or TRBD2 (5 bases each). Deletions cut 3 bases from V and 3 bases from J, with 17 bases between. The V gene's germline CDR1 is KGHDR and CDR2 SFDVKD. This CDR3 has 16 amino acids. CDR3 residues: CATSDPGQSGIYEQYF. The CDR3 DNA reads as TGTGCCACCAGTGATCCGGGGCAGTCTGGCATCTACGAGCAGTACTTC.

The chain joins TRBV2 to TRBJ2-2; D is possibly TRBD2 (5 bases). Germline CDR1 is SNHLY and CDR2 is FYNNEI. V was cut by 4 bases and J by 6 bases, with 18 bases left in between. The CDR3 is 16 amino acids. The CDR3 is CASSGHLLGPSGELFF. The CDR3 nucleotides are TGTGCCAGCAGTGGCCACTTACTAGGCCCGTCCGGGGAGCTGTTTTTT.

Note on this clonotype: A much larger clone is a single base away; this may be a read error. This rearrangement joins TRBV6-6 to TRBJ2-2; D is unclear. The CDR3 totals 16 residues. Germline CDR1 reads MNHNY; CDR2 reads SVGAGI (reference sequence). CDR3 bases: TGTTCCAGCAGTCCTTTGCTCACCCCAAGGACCGGGGAGCTGTTTTTT. Its protein is CSSSPLLTPRTGELFF.

This clonotype was seen many times. V usage is TRBV11-2 and J usage is TRBJ2-5; possible D gene TRBD2, 6 bases. The V gene's germline CDR1 is SGHAT and CDR2 FQNNGV. V was shortened by 5 bases and J by 2 bases, with 15 bases between the two germline ends. CDR3 size: 15 residues. The CDR3 DNA follows: TGTGCCAGCAGCGGGCGACGGACTATACAAGAGACCCAGTACTTC. Translation: CASSGRRTIQETQYF.

This clonotype was observed many times. This chain joins TRBV20-1 and TRBJ2-5; possibly TRBD2 for D (6 bases). Germline CDR1 reads DFQATT; CDR2 reads SNEGSKA (reference sequence). Trimming shortened V by 3 bases and J by 5 bases, and 10 bases separated the two germline ends. The CDR3 length is 12 residues. The CDR3 loop reads CSARGGAETQYF. The CDR3 DNA follows: TGCAGTGCTAGGGGGGGAGCGGAGACCCAGTACTTC.

CDR3 sequence (DNA): TGCGCCAGCAGCCTAGGGGTCGGGCAGCCCCAGCATTTT. As protein: CASSLGVGQPQHF. This chain connects TRBV5-1 to TRBJ1-5, with D tentatively TRBD1 (5 bases). CDR3 length equals 13 residues. The germline V and J ends were trimmed by 4 bases and 7 bases, with 12 bases remaining between them. Germline loops: CDR1 SGHRS, CDR2 YFSETQ.

This clonotype was seen repeatedly, ten times or more. This chain links TRBV6-1 with TRBJ2-3; 7 bases match TRBD2. CDR3 length: 16 amino acids. Germline V CDR1 and CDR2: MNHNS, SASEGT. The ends lost 4 bases at V and 2 bases at J; junction bases unmatched: 9. The CDR3 is CASSVYSLADTDTQYF. CDR3 bases: TGTGCCAGCAGTGTCTATTCCCTAGCGGACACAGATACGCAGTATTTT.